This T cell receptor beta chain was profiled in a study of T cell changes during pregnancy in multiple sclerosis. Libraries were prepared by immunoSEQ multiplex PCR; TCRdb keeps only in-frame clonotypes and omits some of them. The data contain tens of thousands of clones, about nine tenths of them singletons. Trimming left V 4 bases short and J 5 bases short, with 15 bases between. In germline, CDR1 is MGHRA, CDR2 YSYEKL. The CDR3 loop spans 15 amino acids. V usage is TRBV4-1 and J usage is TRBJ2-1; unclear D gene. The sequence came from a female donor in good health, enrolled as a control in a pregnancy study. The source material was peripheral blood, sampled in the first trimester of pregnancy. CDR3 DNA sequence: TGCGCCAGCAGCCCCTCCGGAGCGACCCACAATGAGCAGTTCTTC. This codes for CASSPSGATHNEQFF.